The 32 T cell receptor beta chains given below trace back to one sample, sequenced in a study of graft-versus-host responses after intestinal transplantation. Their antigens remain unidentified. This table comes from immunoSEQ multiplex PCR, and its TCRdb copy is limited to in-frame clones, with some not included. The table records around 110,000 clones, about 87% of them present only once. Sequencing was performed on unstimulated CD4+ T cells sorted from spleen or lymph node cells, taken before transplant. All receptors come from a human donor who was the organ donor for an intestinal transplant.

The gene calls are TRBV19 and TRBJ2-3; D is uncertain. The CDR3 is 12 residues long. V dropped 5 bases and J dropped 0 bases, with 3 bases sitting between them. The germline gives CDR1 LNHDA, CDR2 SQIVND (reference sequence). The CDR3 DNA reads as TGTGCCAGTAGTTTAAGCACAGATACGCAGTATTTT. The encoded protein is CASSLSTDTQYF.

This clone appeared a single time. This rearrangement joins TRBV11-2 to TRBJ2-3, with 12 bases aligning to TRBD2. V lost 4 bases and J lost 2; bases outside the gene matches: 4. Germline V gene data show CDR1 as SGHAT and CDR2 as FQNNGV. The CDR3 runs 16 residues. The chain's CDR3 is CASSSGTSGPTDTQYF. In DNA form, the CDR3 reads TGTGCCAGCAGCTCCGGGACTAGCGGGCCCACAGATACGCAGTATTTT.

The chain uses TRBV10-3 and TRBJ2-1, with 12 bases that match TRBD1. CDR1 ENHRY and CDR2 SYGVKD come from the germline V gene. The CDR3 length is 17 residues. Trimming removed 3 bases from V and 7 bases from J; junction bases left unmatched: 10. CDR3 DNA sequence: TGTGCCATCAGTGAAAACCCCGGGACAGGGGGCCGAAATGAGCAGTTCTTC. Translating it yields CAISENPGTGGRNEQFF.

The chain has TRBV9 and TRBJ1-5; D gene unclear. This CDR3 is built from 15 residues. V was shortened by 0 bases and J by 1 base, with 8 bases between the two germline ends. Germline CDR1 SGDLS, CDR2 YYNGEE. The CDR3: CASSVGVTSNQPQHF. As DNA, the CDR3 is TGTGCCAGCAGCGTAGGCGTCACAAGCAATCAGCCCCAGCATTTT.

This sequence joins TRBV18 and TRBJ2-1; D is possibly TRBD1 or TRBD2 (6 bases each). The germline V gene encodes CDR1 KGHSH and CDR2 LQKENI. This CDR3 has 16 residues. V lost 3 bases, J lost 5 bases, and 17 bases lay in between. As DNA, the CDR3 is TGTGCCAGCTCACCGAGGGGGGAGAGGGGCCACAATGAGCAGTTCTTC. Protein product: CASSPRGERGHNEQFF.

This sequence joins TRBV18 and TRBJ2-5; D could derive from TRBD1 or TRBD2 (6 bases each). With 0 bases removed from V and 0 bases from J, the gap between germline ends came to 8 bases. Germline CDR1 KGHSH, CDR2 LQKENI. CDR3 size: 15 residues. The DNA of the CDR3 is TGTGCCAGCTCACCACCGAGGGGGGACCAAGAGACCCAGTACTTC. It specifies CASSPPRGDQETQYF.

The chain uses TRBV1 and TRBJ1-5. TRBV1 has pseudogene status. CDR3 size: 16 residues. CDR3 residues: CTSSHFRRESNQPQHF. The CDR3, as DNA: TGCACCAGCAGCCACTTCAGGCGGGAGAGCAATCAGCCCCAGCATTTT.

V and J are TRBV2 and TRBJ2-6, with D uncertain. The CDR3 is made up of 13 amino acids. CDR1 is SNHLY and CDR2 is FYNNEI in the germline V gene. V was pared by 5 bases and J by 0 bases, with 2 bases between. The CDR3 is CASSSSGANVLTF. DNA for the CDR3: TGTGCCAGCAGTTCCTCTGGGGCCAACGTCCTGACTTTC.

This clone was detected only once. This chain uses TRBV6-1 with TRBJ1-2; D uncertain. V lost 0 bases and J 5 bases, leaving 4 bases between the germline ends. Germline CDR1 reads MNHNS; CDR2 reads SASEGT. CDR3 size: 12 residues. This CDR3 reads CASSEAPYGYTF. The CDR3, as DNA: TGTGCCAGCAGTGAAGCCCCATATGGCTACACCTTC.

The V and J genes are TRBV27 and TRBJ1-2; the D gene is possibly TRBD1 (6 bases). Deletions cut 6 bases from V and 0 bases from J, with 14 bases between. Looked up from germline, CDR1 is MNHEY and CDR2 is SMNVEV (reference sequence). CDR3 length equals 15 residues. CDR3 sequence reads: CASSSGTRANYGYTF. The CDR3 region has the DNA TGTGCCAGCAGCTCCGGGACAAGGGCTAACTATGGCTACACCTTC.

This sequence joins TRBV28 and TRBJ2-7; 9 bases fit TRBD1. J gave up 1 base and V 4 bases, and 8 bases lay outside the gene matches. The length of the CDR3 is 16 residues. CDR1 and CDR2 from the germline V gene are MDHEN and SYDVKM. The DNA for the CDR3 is TGTGCCAGCAGTTCCCCCCTAGACAGGGGGTCCTACGAGCAGTACTTC. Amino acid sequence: CASSSPLDRGSYEQYF.

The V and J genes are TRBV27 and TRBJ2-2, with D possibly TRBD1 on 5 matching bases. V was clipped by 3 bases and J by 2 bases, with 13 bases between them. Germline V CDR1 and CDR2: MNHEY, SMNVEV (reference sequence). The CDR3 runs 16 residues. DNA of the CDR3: TGTGCCAGCAGTTTCTGGAACAGGCCAAACACCGGGGAGCTGTTTTTT. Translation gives CASSFWNRPNTGELFF.

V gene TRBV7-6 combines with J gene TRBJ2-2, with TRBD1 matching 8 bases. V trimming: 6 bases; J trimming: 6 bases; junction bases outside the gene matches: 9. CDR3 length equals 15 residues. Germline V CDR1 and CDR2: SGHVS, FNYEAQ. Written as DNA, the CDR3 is TGTGCCAGCAGTCCAGGACAGACAGGGGCCGGGGAGCTGTTTTTT. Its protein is CASSPGQTGAGELFF.

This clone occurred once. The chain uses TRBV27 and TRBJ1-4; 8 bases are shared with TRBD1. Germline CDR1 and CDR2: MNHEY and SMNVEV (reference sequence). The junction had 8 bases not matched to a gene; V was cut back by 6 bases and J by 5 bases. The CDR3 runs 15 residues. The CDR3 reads CASSRNQGANEKLFF. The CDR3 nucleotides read TGTGCCAGCAGCAGGAATCAGGGGGCGAATGAAAAACTGTTTTTT.

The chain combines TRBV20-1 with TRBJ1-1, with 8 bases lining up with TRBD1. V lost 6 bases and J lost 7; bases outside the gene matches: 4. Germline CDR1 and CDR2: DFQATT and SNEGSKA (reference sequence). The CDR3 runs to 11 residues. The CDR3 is CSARGPHEAFF. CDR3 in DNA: TGCAGTGCCAGGGGGCCCCATGAAGCTTTCTTT.

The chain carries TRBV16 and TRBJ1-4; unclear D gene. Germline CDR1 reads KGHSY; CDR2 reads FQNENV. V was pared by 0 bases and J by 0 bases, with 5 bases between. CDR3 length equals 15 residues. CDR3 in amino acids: CASSQSSATNEKLFF. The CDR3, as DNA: TGTGCCAGCAGCCAATCGTCAGCAACTAATGAAAAACTGTTTTTT.

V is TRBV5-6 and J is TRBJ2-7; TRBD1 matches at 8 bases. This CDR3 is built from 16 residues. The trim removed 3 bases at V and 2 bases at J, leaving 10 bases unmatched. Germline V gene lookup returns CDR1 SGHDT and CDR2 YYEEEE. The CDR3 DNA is TGTGCCAGCAGCTCCCCCCGGGGGACAGGTGCCTACGAGCAGTACTTC. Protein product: CASSSPRGTGAYEQYF.

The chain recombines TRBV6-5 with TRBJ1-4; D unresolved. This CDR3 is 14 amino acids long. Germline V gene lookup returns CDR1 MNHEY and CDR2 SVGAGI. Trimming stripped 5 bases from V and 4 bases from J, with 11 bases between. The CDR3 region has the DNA TGTGCCAGCAGTGTACAGATTCTTAATGAAAAACTGTTTTTT. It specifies CASSVQILNEKLFF.

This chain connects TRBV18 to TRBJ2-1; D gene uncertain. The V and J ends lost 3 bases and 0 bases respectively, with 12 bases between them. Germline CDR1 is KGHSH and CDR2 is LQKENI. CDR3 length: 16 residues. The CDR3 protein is CASSPATGNSYNEQFF. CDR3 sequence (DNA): TGTGCCAGCTCACCTGCGACCGGAAACTCCTACAATGAGCAGTTCTTC.

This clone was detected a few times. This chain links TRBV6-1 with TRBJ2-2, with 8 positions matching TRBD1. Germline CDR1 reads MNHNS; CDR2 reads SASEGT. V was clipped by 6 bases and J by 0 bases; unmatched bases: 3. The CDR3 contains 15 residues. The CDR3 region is CASSQDRANTGELFF. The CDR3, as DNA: TGTGCCAGCAGCCAGGACAGGGCGAACACCGGGGAGCTGTTTTTT.

This CDR3 is CASSEASGSLGELFF. CDR3 sequence (DNA): TGCGCCAGCAGTGAGGCTAGCGGGAGTCTCGGGGAGCTGTTTTTT. The V gene is TRBV10-1, the J gene TRBJ2-2, with 10 bases fitting TRBD2. The germline gives CDR1 WNHNN, CDR2 SYGVQD (reference sequence). J gave up 7 bases and V 2 bases, and 4 bases lay outside the gene matches. The CDR3 loop spans 15 amino acids.

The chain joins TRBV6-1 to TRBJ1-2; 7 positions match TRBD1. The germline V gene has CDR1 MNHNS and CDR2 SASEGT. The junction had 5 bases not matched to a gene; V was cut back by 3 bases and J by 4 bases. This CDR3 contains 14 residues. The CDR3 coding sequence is TGTGCCAGCAGTGAGGGGGACAGCTCCTATGGCTACACCTTC. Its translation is CASSEGDSSYGYTF.

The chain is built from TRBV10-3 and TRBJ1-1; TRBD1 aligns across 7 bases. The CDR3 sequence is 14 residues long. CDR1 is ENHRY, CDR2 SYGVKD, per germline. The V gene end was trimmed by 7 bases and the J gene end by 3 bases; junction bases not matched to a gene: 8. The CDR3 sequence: CAIKPGQPDTEAFF. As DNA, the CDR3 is TGTGCCATCAAACCGGGACAGCCTGACACTGAAGCTTTCTTT.

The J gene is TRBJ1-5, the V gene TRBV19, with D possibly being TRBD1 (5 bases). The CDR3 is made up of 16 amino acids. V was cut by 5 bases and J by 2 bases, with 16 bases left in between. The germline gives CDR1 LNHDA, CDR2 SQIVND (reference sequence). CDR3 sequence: CASSSRRDSGNQPQHF. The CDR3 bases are TGTGCCAGTAGTTCCCGCAGGGATTCGGGCAATCAGCCCCAGCATTTT.

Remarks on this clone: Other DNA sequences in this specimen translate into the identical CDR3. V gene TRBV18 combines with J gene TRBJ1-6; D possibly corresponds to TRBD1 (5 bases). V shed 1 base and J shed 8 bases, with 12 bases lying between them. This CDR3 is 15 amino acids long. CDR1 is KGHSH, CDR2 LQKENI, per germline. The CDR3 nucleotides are TGTGCCAGCTCACCACGCGGGACTGTCGATTCACCCCTCCACTTT. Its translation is CASSPRGTVDSPLHF.

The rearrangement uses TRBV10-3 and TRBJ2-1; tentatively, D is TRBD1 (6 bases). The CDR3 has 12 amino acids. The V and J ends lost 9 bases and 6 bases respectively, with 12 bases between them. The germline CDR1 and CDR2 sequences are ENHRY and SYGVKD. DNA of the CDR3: TGTGCCATTACTCGGGACACCAATGAGCAGTTCTTC. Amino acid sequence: CAITRDTNEQFF.

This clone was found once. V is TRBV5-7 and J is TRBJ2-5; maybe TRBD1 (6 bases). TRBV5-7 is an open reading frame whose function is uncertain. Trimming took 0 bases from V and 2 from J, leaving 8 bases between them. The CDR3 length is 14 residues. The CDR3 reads CASSLEGVQETQYF. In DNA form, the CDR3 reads TGTGCCAGCAGCTTGGAGGGGGTTCAAGAGACCCAGTACTTC.

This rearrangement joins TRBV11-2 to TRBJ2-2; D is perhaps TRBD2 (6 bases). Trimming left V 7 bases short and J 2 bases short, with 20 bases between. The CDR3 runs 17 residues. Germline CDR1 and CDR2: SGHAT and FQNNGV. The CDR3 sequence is CASTVRAGTLNTGELFF. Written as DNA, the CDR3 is TGTGCCAGCACCGTACGAGCTGGGACTCTAAACACCGGGGAGCTGTTTTTT. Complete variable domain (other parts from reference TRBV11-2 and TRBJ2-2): EAGVAQSPRYKIIEKRQSVAFWCNPISGHATLYWYQQILGQGPKLLIQFQNNGVVDDSQLPKDRFSAERLKGVDSTLKIQPAKLEDSAVYLCASTVRAGTLNTGELFFGEGSRLTVL.

The CDR3 loop reads CASSYHSQRFYEQYF. DNA for the CDR3: TGTGCCAGCAGTTATCACAGTCAACGCTTCTACGAGCAGTACTTC. The genes are TRBV6-5 and TRBJ2-7, with D unclear. Trimming pared 3 bases from V and 3 bases from J, leaving 15 bases between. CDR1 and CDR2 from the germline V gene are MNHEY and SVGAGI. The CDR3 spans 15 residues.

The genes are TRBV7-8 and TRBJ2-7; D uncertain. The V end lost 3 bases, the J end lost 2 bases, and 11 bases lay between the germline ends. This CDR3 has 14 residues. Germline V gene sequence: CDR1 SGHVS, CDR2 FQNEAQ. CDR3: CASSFLRGTYEQYF. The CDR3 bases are TGTGCCAGCAGCTTTTTACGCGGAACCTACGAGCAGTACTTC.

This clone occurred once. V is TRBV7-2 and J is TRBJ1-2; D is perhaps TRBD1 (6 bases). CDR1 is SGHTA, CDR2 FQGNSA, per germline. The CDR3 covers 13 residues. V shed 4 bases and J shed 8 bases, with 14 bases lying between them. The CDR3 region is CASSSPQGPGYTF. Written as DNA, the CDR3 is TGTGCCAGCAGCTCTCCACAGGGTCCCGGCTACACCTTC.

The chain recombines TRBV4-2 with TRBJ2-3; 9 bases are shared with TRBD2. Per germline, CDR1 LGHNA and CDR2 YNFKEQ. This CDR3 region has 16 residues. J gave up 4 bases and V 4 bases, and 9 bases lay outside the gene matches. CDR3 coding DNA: TGTGCCAGCAGCCCGGAGAGGCGGGGGGGGTCAGATACGCAGTATTTT. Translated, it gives CASSPERRGGSDTQYF.